The entry below gives a single TCR beta chain sequence along with its context. Its antigen remains unidentified. This record comes from a study of cytomegalovirus exposure and HLA in healthy donors. Turning to the study itself: Earlier sequencing of about 179 million T cells yielded approximately 100 million unique TCR beta sequences. Assignment to the Caucasian-associated ancestry cluster applied to approximately 80% of the approximately 370 genotyped donors.

This PCR relied on a set of 60 Vbeta primers and 13 Jbeta primers. Data came from immunoSEQ multiplex PCR; TCRdb stores just in-frame clones and leaves some out. In the table there are tens of thousands of clones, roughly four fifths of which are singletons. Germline values: CDR1 LNHNV, CDR2 YYDKDF (reference sequence). The V and J ends lost 1 base and 5 bases, in that order; junction bases with no gene match: 7. The CDR3 spans 15 residues. Study-wide points: Using the classifier, cytomegalovirus status was reportedly diagnosed with high specificity and sensitivity. Links to common viral pathogens appeared, in a later analysis, for several of the most significant clusters.

Material for sequencing was PBMCs. The origin of this receptor is a woman aged 45-65 years in good health and CMV-seropositive. The chain recombines TRBV15 with TRBJ2-5; TRBD1 matches at 7 bases. The CDR3 DNA sequence: TGTGCCACCAGCAGAGTAGAGGGGGCGCGGGAGACCCAGTACTTC. This translates into CATSRVEGARETQYF.